This TCR beta chain emerged from a study of control samples from healthy donors and cancer patients. Germline CDR1 is SGHKS and CDR2 is YYEKEE (reference sequence). The CDR3 has 14 amino acids. Trimming took 2 bases from V and 6 from J, leaving 11 bases between them. Method: immunoSEQ multiplex PCR; TCRdb's copy keeps in-frame clones and lacks some. This repertoire shows some 99,000 clones, approximately 90% found once; its top ten account for roughly 4.4%. This receptor was obtained from a human donor in good health. The donor label of this sample is uncertain. The chain couples TRBV5-5 to TRBJ2-2; D is uncertain. The sequenced sample consisted of blood. Written as DNA, the CDR3 is TGTGCCAGCAGCTTCTCCCCGGACGCCGGGGAGCTGTTTTTT. Its protein is CASSFSPDAGELFF.